Below, 9 T cell receptor beta chains from the same sample are listed, as sequenced in a study of OX40 agonist ivuxolimab in advanced cancers. Produced via immunoSEQ multiplex PCR; TCRdb's table is partial and in-frame only. The profile shows roughly 86,000 clones, more than 90% of them singletons. The material sequenced was CD4+ or CD8+ T cells sorted from blood, taken in a trial of the OX40 agonist ivuxolimab. Source of these receptors: an adult with an advanced solid tumor such as melanoma, head and neck, liver or kidney cancer.

CDR3 sequence: CASSGWTGKVLTGANVLTF. For the CDR3, the DNA is TGTGCCAGTAGTGGGTGGACAGGGAAGGTCCTTACTGGGGCCAACGTCCTGACTTTC. The chain links TRBV19 to TRBJ2-6; 8 bases are shared with TRBD1. CDR3 size: 19 residues. CDR1 and CDR2 from the germline V gene are LNHDA and SQIVND (reference sequence). The V and J ends lost 5 bases and 2 bases, in that order; junction bases with no gene match: 14.

CDR3 amino acids: CASSLDGTSSRGSYNEQFF. The CDR3 DNA is TGTGCCAGCAGCTTAGATGGGACTAGCTCTCGTGGCTCCTACAATGAGCAGTTCTTC. The chain employs TRBV7-6 and TRBJ2-1; the match to TRBD2 covers 9 bases. This CDR3 contains 19 residues. Germline V gene data show CDR1 as SGHVS and CDR2 as FNYEAQ. V was clipped by 1 base and J by 0 bases; unmatched bases: 10.

V and J are TRBV2 and TRBJ1-5; 7 positions match TRBD1. CDR1 SNHLY and CDR2 FYNNEI come from the germline V gene. Germline trimming cut 4 bases from V and 3 bases from J; bases unmatched to any gene: 3. The CDR3 runs to 14 residues. The CDR3 is CASSGTGNNQPQHF. CDR3 nucleotide sequence: TGTGCCAGCAGTGGGACAGGTAACAATCAGCCCCAGCATTTT.

The genes are TRBV5-1 and TRBJ2-5; D not resolved. The CDR3 runs 12 residues. V was trimmed by 4 bases and J by 7 bases, leaving 11 bases between them. Germline assignment: CDR1 SGHRS and CDR2 YFSETQ. This CDR3 reads CASSPPLGTQYF. In DNA, the CDR3 is TGCGCCAGCAGCCCGCCCTTAGGGACCCAGTACTTC.

The chain joins TRBV27 to TRBJ1-6; 10 nucleotides align to TRBD1. Germline V gene data show CDR1 as MNHEY and CDR2 as SMNVEV (reference sequence). This CDR3 contains 19 residues. The ends lost 6 bases at V and 0 bases at J; junction bases unmatched: 11. The CDR3 protein is CASSPRTGGRGSYNSPLHF. CDR3 nucleotides: TGTGCCAGCAGCCCCCGGACAGGGGGAAGGGGCTCCTATAATTCACCCCTCCACTTT.

The chain employs TRBV9 and TRBJ2-1; possible D gene TRBD2, 5 bases. CDR1 and CDR2 (germline): SGDLS, YYNGEE. The CDR3 spans 15 residues. Trimming shortened V by 3 bases and J by 0 bases, and 10 bases separated the two germline ends. Written as DNA, the CDR3 is TGTGCCAGCAGCGGTAGCGTTCTCTCCTACAATGAGCAGTTCTTC. It encodes CASSGSVLSYNEQFF.

The gene calls are TRBV2 and TRBJ2-7; D might be TRBD1 (6 bases). CDR1 is SNHLY and CDR2 is FYNNEI in the germline V gene. This CDR3 is 15 amino acids long. V lost 6 bases to trimming and J lost 5 bases, with 20 bases between them. DNA for the CDR3: TGTGCCAGCAGCCACGGACAGTGGACATTCGACGAGCAGTACTTC. Translated: CASSHGQWTFDEQYF.

The J gene is TRBJ2-1, the V gene TRBV4-2, with D unresolved. The CDR3 extends over 15 amino acids. The V gene's germline CDR1 is LGHNA and CDR2 YNFKEQ. With 0 bases removed from V and 4 bases from J, the gap between germline ends came to 10 bases. The DNA for the CDR3 is TGTGCCAGCAGCCAAGATCGCACTACTTACAATGAGCAGTTCTTC. Amino acid sequence: CASSQDRTTYNEQFF.

This chain links TRBV5-6 with TRBJ2-7, with a possible D match to TRBD2 (6 bases). Germline lookup yields CDR1 SGHDT and CDR2 YYEEEE. The V gene lost 3 bases and the J gene lost 6 bases, with 19 bases spanning the gap. The CDR3 runs to 15 residues. The CDR3 DNA is TGTGCCAGCAGCTGGGGTAGCGGACCCCTCTCCGAGCAGTACTTC. It codes for CASSWGSGPLSEQYF.